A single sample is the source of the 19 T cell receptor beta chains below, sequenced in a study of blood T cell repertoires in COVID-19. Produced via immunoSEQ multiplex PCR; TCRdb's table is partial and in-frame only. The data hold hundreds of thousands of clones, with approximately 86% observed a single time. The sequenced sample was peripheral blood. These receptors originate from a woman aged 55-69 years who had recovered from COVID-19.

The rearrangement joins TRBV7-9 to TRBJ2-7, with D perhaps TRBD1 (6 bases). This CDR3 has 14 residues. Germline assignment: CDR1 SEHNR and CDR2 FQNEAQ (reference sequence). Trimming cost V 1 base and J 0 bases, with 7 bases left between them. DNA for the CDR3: TGTGCCAGCAGCTTAGGACAGGTCTCCTACGAGCAGTACTTC. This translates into CASSLGQVSYEQYF.

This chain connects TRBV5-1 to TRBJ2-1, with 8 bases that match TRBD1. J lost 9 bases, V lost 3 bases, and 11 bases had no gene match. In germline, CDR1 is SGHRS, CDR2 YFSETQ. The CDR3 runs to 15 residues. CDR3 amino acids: CASSSAQGDIGEQFF. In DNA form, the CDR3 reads TGCGCCAGCAGCTCCGCACAGGGGGACATTGGTGAGCAGTTCTTC.

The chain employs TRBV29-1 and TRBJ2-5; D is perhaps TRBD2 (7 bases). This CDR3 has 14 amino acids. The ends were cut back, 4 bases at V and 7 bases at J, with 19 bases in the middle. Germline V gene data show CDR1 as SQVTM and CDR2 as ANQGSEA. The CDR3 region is CSVVWTGGTGTQYF. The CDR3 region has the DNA TGCAGCGTTGTTTGGACGGGGGGCACCGGGACCCAGTACTTC.

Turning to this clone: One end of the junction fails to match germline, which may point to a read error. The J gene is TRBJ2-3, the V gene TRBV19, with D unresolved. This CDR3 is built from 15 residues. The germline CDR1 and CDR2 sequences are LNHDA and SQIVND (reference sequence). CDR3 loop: CASNIGGLGTDTQYF. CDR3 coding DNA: TGTGCCAGTAATATAGGCGGTTTGGGCACAGATACGCAGTATTTT.

CDR3 region: CASSLDRDYGYTF. CDR3 bases: TGTGCCAGCAGCCTTGACAGGGACTATGGCTACACCTTC. The V and J genes are TRBV3-1 (or the pseudogene TRBV3-2) and TRBJ1-2, with 7 bases matching TRBD1. The J segment lost 3 bases and the V segment lost 4 bases, leaving 2 bases of the junction unmatched. CDR1 LGHDT and CDR2 YNNKEL come from the germline V gene (reference sequence). This CDR3 contains 13 residues.

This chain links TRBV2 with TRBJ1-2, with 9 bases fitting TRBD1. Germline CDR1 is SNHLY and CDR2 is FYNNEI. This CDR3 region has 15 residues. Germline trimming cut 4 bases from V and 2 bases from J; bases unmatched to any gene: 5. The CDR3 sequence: CASSASQGANYGYTF. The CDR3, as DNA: TGTGCCAGCAGTGCATCACAGGGGGCAAACTATGGCTACACCTTC.

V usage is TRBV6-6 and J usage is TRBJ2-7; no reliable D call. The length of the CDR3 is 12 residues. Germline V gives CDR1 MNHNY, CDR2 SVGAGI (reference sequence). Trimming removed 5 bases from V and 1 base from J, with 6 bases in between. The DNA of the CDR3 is TGTGCCAGCAGTACACGTTCCTACGAGCAGTACTTC. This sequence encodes CASSTRSYEQYF.

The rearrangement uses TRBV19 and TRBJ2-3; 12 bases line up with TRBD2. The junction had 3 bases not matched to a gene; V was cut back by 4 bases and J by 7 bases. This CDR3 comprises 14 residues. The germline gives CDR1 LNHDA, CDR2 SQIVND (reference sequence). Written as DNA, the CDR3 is TGTGCCAGTAGTACCGGGACTAGCGGGTATACGCAGTATTTT. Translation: CASSTGTSGYTQYF.

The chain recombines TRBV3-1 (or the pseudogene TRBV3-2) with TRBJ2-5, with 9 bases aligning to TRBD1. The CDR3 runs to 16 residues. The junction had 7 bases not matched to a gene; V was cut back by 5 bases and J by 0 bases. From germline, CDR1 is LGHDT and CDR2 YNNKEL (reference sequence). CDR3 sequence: CASSFGTGMYQETQYF. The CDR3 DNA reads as TGTGCCAGCAGCTTCGGGACAGGGATGTACCAAGAGACCCAGTACTTC.

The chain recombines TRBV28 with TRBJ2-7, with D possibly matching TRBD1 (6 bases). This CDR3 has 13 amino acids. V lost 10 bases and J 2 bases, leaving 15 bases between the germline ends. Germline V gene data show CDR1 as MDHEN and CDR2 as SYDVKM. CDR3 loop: CATSLGDTYEQYF. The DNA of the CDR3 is TGTGCCACCTCGCTAGGGGACACCTACGAGCAGTACTTC. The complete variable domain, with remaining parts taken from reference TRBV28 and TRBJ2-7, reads DVKVTQSSRYLVKRTGEKVFLECVQDMDHENMFWYRQDPGLGLRLIYFSYDVKMKEKGDIPEGYSVSREKKERFSLILESASTNQTSMYLCATSLGDTYEQYFGPGTRLTVT.

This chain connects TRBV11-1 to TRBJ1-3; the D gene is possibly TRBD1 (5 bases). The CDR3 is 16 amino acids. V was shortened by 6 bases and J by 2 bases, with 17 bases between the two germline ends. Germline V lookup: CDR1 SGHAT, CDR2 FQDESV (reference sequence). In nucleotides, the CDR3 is TGTGCCAGCAGACCGGGGGAGGCGAGACCTGGAAACACCATATATTTT. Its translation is CASRPGEARPGNTIYF.

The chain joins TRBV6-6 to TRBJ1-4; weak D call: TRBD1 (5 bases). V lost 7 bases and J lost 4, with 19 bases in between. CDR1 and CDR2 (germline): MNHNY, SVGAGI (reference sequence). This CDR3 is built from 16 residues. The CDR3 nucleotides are TGTGCCAGCAAACTTACGGGGGGGAGACTTAATGAAAAACTGTTTTTT. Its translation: CASKLTGGRLNEKLFF.

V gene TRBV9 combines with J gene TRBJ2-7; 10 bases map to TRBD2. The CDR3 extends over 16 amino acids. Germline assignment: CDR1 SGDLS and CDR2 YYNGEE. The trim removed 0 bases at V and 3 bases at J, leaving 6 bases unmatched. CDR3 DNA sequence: TGTGCCAGCAGCGTAGATCAGCGGGGGGGCCGCTACGAGCAGTACTTC. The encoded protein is CASSVDQRGGRYEQYF.

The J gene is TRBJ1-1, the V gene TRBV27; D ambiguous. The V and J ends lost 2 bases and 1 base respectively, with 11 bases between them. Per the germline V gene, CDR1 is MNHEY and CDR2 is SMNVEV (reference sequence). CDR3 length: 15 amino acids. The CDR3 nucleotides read TGTGCCAGCAGTTTAGCCCAGACAAAGAACACTGAAGCTTTCTTT. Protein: CASSLAQTKNTEAFF.

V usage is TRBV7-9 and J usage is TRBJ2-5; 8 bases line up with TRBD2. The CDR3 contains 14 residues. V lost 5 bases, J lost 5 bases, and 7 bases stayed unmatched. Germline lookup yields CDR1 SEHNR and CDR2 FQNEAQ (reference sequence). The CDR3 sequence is CASSGLAGLETQYF. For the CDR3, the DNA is TGTGCCAGCAGCGGACTAGCTGGATTGGAGACCCAGTACTTC.

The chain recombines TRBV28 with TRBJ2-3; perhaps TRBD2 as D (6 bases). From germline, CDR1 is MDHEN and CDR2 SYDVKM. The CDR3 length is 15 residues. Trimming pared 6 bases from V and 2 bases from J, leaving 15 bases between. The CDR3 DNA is TGTGCCAGCAGGGCCTCGAGCGGGTACACAGATACGCAGTATTTT. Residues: CASRASSGYTDTQYF.

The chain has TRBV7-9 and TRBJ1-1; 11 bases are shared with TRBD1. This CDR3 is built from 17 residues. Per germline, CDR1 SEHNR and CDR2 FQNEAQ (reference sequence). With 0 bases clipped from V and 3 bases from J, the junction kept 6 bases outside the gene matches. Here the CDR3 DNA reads TGTGCCAGCAGCTTAGCGCGAGGACAGGGGGCACACACTGAAGCTTTCTTT. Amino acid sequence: CASSLARGQGAHTEAFF.

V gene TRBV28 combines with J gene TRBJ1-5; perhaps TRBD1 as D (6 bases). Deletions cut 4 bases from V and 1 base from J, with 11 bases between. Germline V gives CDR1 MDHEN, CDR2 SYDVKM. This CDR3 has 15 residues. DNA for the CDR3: TGTGCCAGCAGTTGGCGGCAGGGGAGCAATCAGCCCCAGCATTTT. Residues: CASSWRQGSNQPQHF.

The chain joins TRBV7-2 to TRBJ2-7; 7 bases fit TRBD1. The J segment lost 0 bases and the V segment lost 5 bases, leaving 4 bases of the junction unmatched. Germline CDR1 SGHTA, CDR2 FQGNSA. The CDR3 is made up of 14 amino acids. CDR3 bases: TGTGCCAGCAGCCGGGACAGCCGCTCCTACGAGCAGTACTTC. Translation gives CASSRDSRSYEQYF.